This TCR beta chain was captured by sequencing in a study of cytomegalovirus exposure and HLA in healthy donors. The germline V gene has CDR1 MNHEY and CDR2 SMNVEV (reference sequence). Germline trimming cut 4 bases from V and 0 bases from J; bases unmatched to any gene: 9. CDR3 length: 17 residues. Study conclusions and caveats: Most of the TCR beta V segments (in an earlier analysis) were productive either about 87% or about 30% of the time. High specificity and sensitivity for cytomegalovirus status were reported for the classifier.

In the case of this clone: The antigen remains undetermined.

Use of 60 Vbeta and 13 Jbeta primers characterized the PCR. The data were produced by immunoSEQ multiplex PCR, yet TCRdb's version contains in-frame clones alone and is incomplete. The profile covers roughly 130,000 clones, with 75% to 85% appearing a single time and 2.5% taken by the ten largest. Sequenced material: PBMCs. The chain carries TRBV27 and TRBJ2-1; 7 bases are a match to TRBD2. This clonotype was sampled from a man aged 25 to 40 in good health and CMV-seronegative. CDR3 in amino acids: CASSSPSREASYNEQFF. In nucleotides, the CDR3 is TGTGCCAGCAGTTCCCCAAGTCGGGAGGCCTCCTACAATGAGCAGTTCTTC.